The 15 T cell receptor beta chains listed next were all sequenced from one sample in a study of technical replicates of blood from several donors. This table comes from immunoSEQ multiplex PCR, and its TCRdb copy is limited to in-frame clones, with some not included. The sample includes tens of thousands of clones, 90% to 95% of them seen just once. Sequencing was performed on T cells isolated from PBMCs. These receptors came from a human donor in good health.

This chain connects TRBV6-1 to TRBJ2-1; D gene unclear. CDR3 length equals 14 residues. V lost 4 bases and J 3 bases, leaving 10 bases between the germline ends. Looked up from germline, CDR1 is MNHNS and CDR2 is SASEGT. In DNA form, the CDR3 reads TGTGCCAGCAGTGGAGACTTGTTCTACAATGAGCAGTTCTTC. This gives the protein CASSGDLFYNEQFF.

The chain carries TRBV7-9 and TRBJ2-7; D not certain. The V end was cut by 1 base, the J end by 2 bases, with 3 bases between. This CDR3 contains 12 residues. Germline lookup yields CDR1 SEHNR and CDR2 FQNEAQ (reference sequence). This CDR3 reads CASSLVAYEQYF. The CDR3 DNA reads TGTGCCAGCAGCTTAGTAGCCTACGAGCAGTACTTC.

V gene TRBV2 combines with J gene TRBJ1-1, with 7 bases identical to TRBD1. This CDR3 comprises 12 residues. Trimming cost V 8 bases and J 5 bases; bases outside gene matches: 5. Germline loops: CDR1 SNHLY, CDR2 FYNNEI. The CDR3 DNA follows: TGTGCCAGCTCAGGGGGTAGGACTGAAGCTTTCTTT. Amino acid sequence: CASSGGRTEAFF.

The rearrangement links TRBV28 to TRBJ2-7; TRBD1 matches at 10 bases. From germline, CDR1 is MDHEN and CDR2 SYDVKM. This CDR3 spans 15 amino acids. V gave up 4 bases and J gave up 5 bases; unmatched junction bases: 8. The DNA for the CDR3 is TGTGCCAGCAGTTCGCCGGGACAGGGGACGCACGAGCAGTACTTC. Translation: CASSSPGQGTHEQYF.

This rearrangement joins TRBV19 to TRBJ2-1; 8 nucleotides agree with TRBD2. The CDR3 length is 13 residues. V lost 6 bases and J lost 3; bases outside the gene matches: 1. Germline CDR1 LNHDA, CDR2 SQIVND (reference sequence). The CDR3 DNA follows: TGTGCCAGTAGCGGGACTAGCTACAATGAGCAGTTCTTC. It encodes CASSGTSYNEQFF.

This clone was detected only once. This chain uses TRBV28 with TRBJ2-7; 11 bases line up with TRBD2. This CDR3 comprises 16 residues. V lost 5 bases to trimming and J lost 0 bases; unmatched junction nucleotides: 6. The germline V gene encodes CDR1 MDHEN and CDR2 SYDVKM. CDR3 nucleotide sequence: TGTGCCAGCAGTACCTTTAGCGGGAGGGCCTCCTACGAGCAGTACTTC. It specifies CASSTFSGRASYEQYF.

The rearrangement joins TRBV29-1 to TRBJ2-7; a weak D match, TRBD1 (5 bases). V shed 7 bases and J shed 4 bases, with 20 bases lying between them. Germline values: CDR1 SQVTM, CDR2 ANQGSEA. The CDR3 extends over 14 amino acids. The CDR3 coding sequence is TGCAGCGCCATGCGAGCAGGGATGGGGTACGAGCAGTACTTC. It yields the protein CSAMRAGMGYEQYF.

V is TRBV27 and J is TRBJ1-6; no definite D call. CDR3 length equals 18 residues. V shed 6 bases and J shed 10 bases, with 28 bases lying between them. The V gene's germline CDR1 is MNHEY and CDR2 SMNVEV (reference sequence). This CDR3 reads CASSYYSPLRRVRSPLHF. CDR3 nucleotides: TGTGCCAGCAGCTACTACTCACCCCTTCGACGCGTACGGTCACCCCTCCACTTT.

This rearrangement joins TRBV7-9 to TRBJ1-2, with D possibly TRBD1 on 5 matching bases. V was pared by 5 bases and J by 3 bases, with 19 bases between. Germline V CDR1 and CDR2: SEHNR, FQNEAQ (reference sequence). The CDR3 length is 16 residues. The CDR3 nucleotides are TGTGCCAGCAGCCCCCAGGGCGGAGCCTTGGACTATGGCTACACCTTC. Translating gives CASSPQGGALDYGYTF.

The rearrangement links TRBV9 to TRBJ2-1; D may be TRBD2 (5 bases). This CDR3 comprises 14 residues. The germline V gene encodes CDR1 SGDLS and CDR2 YYNGEE. V dropped 3 bases and J dropped 5 bases, with 12 bases sitting between them. CDR3 region: CASSGSHGDNEQFF. CDR3 sequence (DNA): TGTGCCAGCAGCGGTAGCCACGGGGACAATGAGCAGTTCTTC. Full variable domain (missing parts from reference TRBV9 and TRBJ2-1): DSGVTQTPKHLITATGQRVTLRCSPRSGDLSVYWYQQSLDQGLQFLIQYYNGEERAKGNILERFSAQQFPDLHSELNLSSLELGDSALYFCASSGSHGDNEQFFGPGTRLTVL.

This clone has just a few counts. The V gene is TRBV30, the J gene TRBJ1-5, with D possibly being TRBD1 (6 bases). Germline CDR1 GTSNPN, CDR2 SVGIG (reference sequence). The V gene lost 0 bases and the J gene lost 4 bases, with 7 bases spanning the gap. The CDR3 runs 13 residues. CDR3 nucleotide sequence: TGTGCCTGGAGTGTAGGGGGAAATCAGCCCCAGCATTTT. Protein: CAWSVGGNQPQHF.

The chain couples TRBV6-5 to TRBJ2-7, with 8 bases aligning to TRBD2. Germline V gene lookup returns CDR1 MNHEY and CDR2 SVGAGI. V trimming: 2 bases; J trimming: 2 bases; junction bases outside the gene matches: 5. This CDR3 is built from 15 residues. The CDR3 loop reads CASSYGAGATYEQYF. The CDR3 bases are TGTGCCAGCAGTTACGGAGCGGGAGCCACCTACGAGCAGTACTTC.

V usage is TRBV9 and J usage is TRBJ2-7; maybe TRBD2 (7 bases). Trimming removed 0 bases from V and 3 bases from J, with 13 bases in between. CDR3 length: 15 residues. Germline CDR1 is SGDLS and CDR2 is YYNGEE. The CDR3 here is CASSVEGGGGYEQYF. For the CDR3, the DNA is TGTGCCAGCAGCGTAGAGGGGGGGGGTGGCTACGAGCAGTACTTC.

This clone was found a few times. V gene TRBV11-3 combines with J gene TRBJ2-1; 9 bases agree with TRBD2. The CDR3 contains 20 residues. V gave up 2 bases and J gave up 0 bases; unmatched junction bases: 14. Germline V gene sequence: CDR1 SGHNT, CDR2 YENEEA. The CDR3 is CASSLLRLSGGLSSYNEQFF. The CDR3 region has the DNA TGTGCCAGCAGCTTACTCCGACTTAGCGGGGGCCTAAGCTCCTACAATGAGCAGTTCTTC.

The rearrangement links TRBV2 to TRBJ1-2, with TRBD1 as a possible D gene (6 bases). Trimming removed 8 bases at V and 8 bases at J, with 12 bases between. The CDR3 runs 11 residues. Germline V gives CDR1 SNHLY, CDR2 FYNNEI. The CDR3 here is CASLGGRGYTF. The DNA of the CDR3 is TGTGCCAGCTTAGGGGGACGGGGCTACACCTTC.